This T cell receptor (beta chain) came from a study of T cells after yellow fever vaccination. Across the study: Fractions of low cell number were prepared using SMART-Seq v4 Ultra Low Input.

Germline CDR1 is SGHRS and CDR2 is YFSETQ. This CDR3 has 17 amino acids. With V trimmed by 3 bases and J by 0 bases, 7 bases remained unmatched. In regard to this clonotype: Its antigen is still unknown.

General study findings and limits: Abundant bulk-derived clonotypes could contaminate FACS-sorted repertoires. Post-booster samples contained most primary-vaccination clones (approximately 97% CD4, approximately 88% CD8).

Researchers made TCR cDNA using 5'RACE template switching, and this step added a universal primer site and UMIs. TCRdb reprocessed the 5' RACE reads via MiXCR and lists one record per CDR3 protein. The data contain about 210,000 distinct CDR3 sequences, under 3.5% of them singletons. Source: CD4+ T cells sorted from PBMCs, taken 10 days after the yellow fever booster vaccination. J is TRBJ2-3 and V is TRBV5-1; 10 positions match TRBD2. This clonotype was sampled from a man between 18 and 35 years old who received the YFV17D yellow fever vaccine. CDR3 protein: CASSSSGGEFSTDTQYF. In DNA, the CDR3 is TGCGCCAGCAGCTCTAGCGGGGGCGAATTTAGCACAGATACGCAGTATTTT.